Listed here are 23 T cell receptor beta chains from one sample, sequenced in a study of cytomegalovirus exposure and HLA in healthy donors. Produced via immunoSEQ multiplex PCR; TCRdb's table is partial and in-frame only. The sample comprises approximately 160,000 clones, approximately 88% of which are singletons, and over 3% rests with the top ten. Source material: PBMCs. Receptors were obtained from a woman between 18 and 29 years old in good health and CMV-seropositive.

The V call is TRBV6-5, the J call TRBJ2-1, with 11 positions matching TRBD2. The CDR3 runs 15 residues. The trim removed 8 bases at V and 3 bases at J, leaving 6 bases unmatched. Germline values: CDR1 MNHEY, CDR2 SVGAGI. The CDR3 loop is CASGKGLAGYNEQFF. The CDR3 DNA reads as TGTGCCAGCGGCAAAGGACTAGCGGGCTACAATGAGCAGTTCTTC.

The chain has TRBV30 and TRBJ2-7; 7 bases are a match to TRBD2. The V gene's germline CDR1 is GTSNPN and CDR2 SVGIG (reference sequence). The CDR3 loop spans 14 amino acids. V lost 5 bases, J lost 3 bases, and 10 bases stayed unmatched. CDR3 loop: CAWRFGERGYEQYF. In nucleotides, the CDR3 is TGTGCCTGGCGCTTTGGAGAGCGGGGCTACGAGCAGTACTTC.

The V and J genes are TRBV10-3 and TRBJ2-7; unclear D gene. Deletions cut 0 bases from V and 2 bases from J, with 11 bases between. In germline, CDR1 is ENHRY, CDR2 SYGVKD. The CDR3 extends over 15 amino acids. CDR3: CAISESPSATYEQYF. As DNA, the CDR3 is TGTGCCATCAGTGAGTCTCCGAGTGCCACCTACGAGCAGTACTTC.

The V call is TRBV6-5, the J call TRBJ1-5; D is undetermined. The CDR3 is 15 amino acids. V shed 6 bases and J shed 0 bases, with 12 bases lying between them. Germline V lookup: CDR1 MNHEY, CDR2 SVGAGI. The CDR3 bases are TGTGCCAGCAGCCCACCGTGGCCTAGCAATCAGCCCCAGCATTTT. This sequence encodes CASSPPWPSNQPQHF.

The chain recombines TRBV10-3 with TRBJ2-5, with 7 bases aligning to TRBD1. Germline V gene sequence: CDR1 ENHRY, CDR2 SYGVKD. The CDR3 extends over 14 amino acids. V lost 4 bases, J lost 3 bases, and 5 bases stayed unmatched. Here the CDR3 DNA reads TGTGCCATCAGTGCGCCCGGGACAGAAGAGACCCAGTACTTC. Amino acid sequence: CAISAPGTEETQYF.

The chain joins TRBV7-2 to TRBJ2-3; D unresolved. This CDR3 contains 16 residues. Deletions cut 5 bases from V and 0 bases from J, with 15 bases between. Germline V CDR1 and CDR2: SGHTA, FQGNSA. The CDR3, as DNA: TGTGCCAGCAGCGCCTCCCTGGCGACTAGCACAGATACGCAGTATTTT. Encoded protein: CASSASLATSTDTQYF.

V gene TRBV4-2 combines with J gene TRBJ2-6; 7 nucleotides line up with TRBD2. The CDR3 runs to 20 residues. V shed 0 bases, J shed 0 bases, and the junction held 11 bases outside the gene matches. Per the germline V gene, CDR1 is LGHNA and CDR2 is YNFKEQ. Written as DNA, the CDR3 is TGTGCCAGCAGCCAAGAAATGGTAAGCGGGACGGTCTCTGGGGCCAACGTCCTGACTTTC. It yields the protein CASSQEMVSGTVSGANVLTF.

The chain employs TRBV25-1 and TRBJ2-3; 7 positions agree with TRBD1. The CDR3 extends over 16 amino acids. Germline CDR1 MGHDK, CDR2 SYGVNS. Germline trimming cut 4 bases from V and 0 bases from J; bases unmatched to any gene: 7. CDR3 nucleotide sequence: TGTGCCAGCAGTGGGTCCGACAGGGCTAGCACAGATACGCAGTATTTT. This encodes CASSGSDRASTDTQYF.

Written as DNA, the CDR3 is TGTGCCGGAGCCTCGTCATTCCACTATGGCTACACCTTC. Translation gives CAGASSFHYGYTF. The genes are TRBV30 and TRBJ1-2, with D uncertain. The V and J ends lost 8 bases and 3 bases respectively, with 16 bases between them. Germline values: CDR1 GTSNPN, CDR2 SVGIG (reference sequence). The CDR3 has 13 residues.

A few counts support this clone. Other DNA sequences in this specimen translate into the identical CDR3. This chain uses TRBV2 with TRBJ2-5; 8 nucleotides agree with TRBD1. The ends lost 4 bases at V and 5 bases at J; junction bases unmatched: 6. CDR3 length: 14 amino acids. Germline loops: CDR1 SNHLY, CDR2 FYNNEI. The CDR3 region has the DNA TGTGCCAGCAGTGGGACAGGGTCCGGGGAGACCCAGTACTTC. This translates into CASSGTGSGETQYF.

The chain joins TRBV5-1 to TRBJ2-7, with 8 bases aligning to TRBD2. The CDR3 is 16 amino acids. Per the germline V gene, CDR1 is SGHRS and CDR2 is YFSETQ. V lost 4 bases, J lost 3 bases, and 12 bases stayed unmatched. The CDR3 nucleotides read TGCGCCAGCAGCCCCCACATCGGACTAGCCCACTACGAGCAGTACTTC. This gives the protein CASSPHIGLAHYEQYF.

This clone turned up a few times. This chain joins TRBV10-2 and TRBJ2-7; 9 bases are a match to TRBD1. The germline V gene has CDR1 WSHSY and CDR2 SAAADI. V dropped 10 bases and J dropped 3; count of bases not matched to a gene: 10. The CDR3 has 14 residues. The CDR3 DNA reads TGCGCCACCTTGCTCAGGACAGGGGTCTACGAGCAGTACTTC. Its protein is CATLLRTGVYEQYF.

The rearrangement joins TRBV6-5 to TRBJ1-4, with TRBD1 matching 8 bases. J gave up 5 bases and V 6 bases, and 5 bases lay outside the gene matches. This CDR3 has 14 amino acids. Germline CDR1 reads MNHEY; CDR2 reads SVGAGI. Here the CDR3 reads CASSQYRGNEKLFF. DNA for the CDR3: TGTGCCAGCAGCCAATACAGGGGGAATGAAAAACTGTTTTTT.

As to this clone: This CDR3 is also generated by other DNA sequences in the sample. The chain carries TRBV7-2 and TRBJ2-1; TRBD2 aligns across 10 bases. Germline V gene data show CDR1 as SGHTA and CDR2 as FQGNSA. CDR3 size: 15 residues. Trimming removed 3 bases from V and 3 bases from J; junction bases left unmatched: 2. CDR3 bases: TGTGCCAGCAGCTTGTTAGCGGGGGGCTACAATGAGCAGTTCTTC. Encoded protein: CASSLLAGGYNEQFF.

The chain links TRBV6-6 to TRBJ1-2; a weak D match, TRBD1 (6 bases). The V end was cut by 8 bases, the J end by 4 bases, with 14 bases between. Germline CDR1 MNHNY, CDR2 SVGAGI (reference sequence). The CDR3 loop spans 13 amino acids. CDR3 sequence (DNA): TGTGCCAGCTTTCTAGGGGGGGCCTATGGCTACACCTTC. Translated: CASFLGGAYGYTF.

The gene calls are TRBV6-5 and TRBJ2-5, with D tentatively TRBD2 (5 bases). Germline CDR1 reads MNHEY; CDR2 reads SVGAGI. V lost 10 bases to trimming and J lost 5 bases, with 14 bases between them. CDR3 size: 12 residues. CDR3 nucleotides: TGTGCCACCGGCGGGTCAATGGAGACCCAGTACTTC. This translates into CATGGSMETQYF.

The chain combines TRBV10-2 with TRBJ1-1, with D maybe TRBD1 (5 bases). The V end lost 2 bases, the J end lost 4 bases, and 11 bases lay between the germline ends. The CDR3 is 14 amino acids. CDR1 and CDR2 from the germline V gene are WSHSY and SAAADI. CDR3 DNA: TGCGCCAGCAGTGAGAGGGGCTCGGGCACTGAAGCTTTCTTT. This encodes CASSERGSGTEAFF.

This chain connects TRBV7-2 to TRBJ2-1, with D maybe TRBD2 (6 bases). Trimming took off 5 bases at V and 0 bases at J, with 11 bases between the two ends. Germline CDR1 and CDR2: SGHTA and FQGNSA. The CDR3 is 15 amino acids. The CDR3 here is CASSRRVSSYNEQFF. The CDR3 nucleotides are TGTGCCAGCAGCCGGAGGGTAAGCTCCTACAATGAGCAGTTCTTC.

The chain is built from TRBV11-3 and TRBJ2-7; the D gene is possibly TRBD2 (5 bases). V shed 0 bases and J shed 11 bases, with 14 bases lying between them. CDR3 size: 13 residues. CDR1 and CDR2 (germline): SGHNT, YENEEA. The CDR3 protein is CASSLDFRETEYF. As DNA, the CDR3 is TGTGCCAGCAGCTTAGATTTCCGGGAAACGGAGTACTTC.

The genes are TRBV19 and TRBJ2-7; 7 bases agree with TRBD1. V was pared by 6 bases and J by 7 bases, with 15 bases of the junction left unmatched. The germline V gene encodes CDR1 LNHDA and CDR2 SQIVND (reference sequence). The length of the CDR3 is 15 residues. Written as DNA, the CDR3 is TGTGCCAGTAGCAGACGGACAGGCGGTCCCGGGGAGCAGTACTTC. Protein sequence: CASSRRTGGPGEQYF.

J is TRBJ2-7 and V is TRBV27; 9 bases fit TRBD1. This CDR3 region has 15 residues. Germline V gives CDR1 MNHEY, CDR2 SMNVEV (reference sequence). The J segment lost 4 bases and the V segment lost 5 bases, leaving 9 bases of the junction unmatched. CDR3 nucleotides: TGTGCCAGCAGTGCACACAGGGGGCGGGGGTACGAGCAGTACTTC. This translates into CASSAHRGRGYEQYF.

The J gene is TRBJ2-1, the V gene TRBV2; 8 bases agree with TRBD2. Germline V lookup: CDR1 SNHLY, CDR2 FYNNEI. This CDR3 is built from 15 residues. Trimming at V came to 8 bases and at J to 2 bases, leaving 8 bases not matched to a gene. The CDR3 loop reads CASYRLAGAYNEQFF. In nucleotides, the CDR3 is TGTGCCAGCTATAGGCTAGCGGGCGCCTACAATGAGCAGTTCTTC.

The V gene is TRBV5-6, the J gene TRBJ2-1; D remains ambiguous. Germline loops: CDR1 SGHDT, CDR2 YYEEEE. This CDR3 has 15 amino acids. Trimming left V 2 bases short and J 3 bases short, with 12 bases between. CDR3 coding DNA: TGTGCCAGCAGCTTCATTGACTGGGTCTACAATGAGCAGTTCTTC. Translated, it gives CASSFIDWVYNEQFF.